The clone carrying this T cell receptor beta chain was seen many times. Antigen unknown. The draw of peripheral blood yielded around 9.6 milliliters from each donor. A sample-barcoded 5' primer and a J-beta primer mix were used in a second PCR of roughly 7 to 12 cycles. TCRdb analysed the 5' RACE reads with MiXCR anew, one entry per CDR3 protein. There are 600,000 to 850,000 distinct CDR3 sequences in the sample; approximately 39% occur only once, and around 20% lies in the top ten. The CDR3 covers 16 residues. Per the germline V gene, CDR1 is MNHEY and CDR2 is SVGEGT. The junction had 9 bases not matched to a gene; V was cut back by 6 bases and J by 1 base. This sample is part of a study of blood T cells in healthy people across ages. Across the study: In model experiments, template switching was able to capture about one barcoded beta molecule for every two T cells that were present. Study-wide results and limits: The CMV status of each donor remained undetermined, and this could have confounded shifts in expanded clonotypes.

The rearrangement links TRBV6-2 or TRBV6-3 to TRBJ2-1, with 7 bases that match TRBD1. The source is an older woman in good health. Sequenced material: blood. CDR3 DNA: TGTGCCAGCAGCAAGGGACAGAAAGCATCCTACAATGAGCAGTTCTTC. Its protein is CASSKGQKASYNEQFF.